Here is one T cell receptor beta chain with its context. The source of the sample is a study of blood T cell repertoires in COVID-19. The data were produced by immunoSEQ multiplex PCR, yet TCRdb's version contains in-frame clones alone and is incomplete. The sample includes about 210,000 clones, about 87% of them seen just once. The length of the CDR3 is 16 residues. V was clipped by 6 bases and J by 5 bases; unmatched bases: 11. From germline, CDR1 is SNHLY and CDR2 FYNNEI. The clonotype comes from a man aged 25-40 years who had recovered from COVID-19. This chain connects TRBV2 to TRBJ2-3; 10 bases are shared with TRBD2. The sample consisted of PBMCs or T cells enriched from blood (not recorded which). The CDR3 is CASSDPGTSVQDTQYF. The CDR3 DNA is TGTGCCAGCAGCGACCCCGGGACTAGCGTGCAAGATACGCAGTATTTT.